This T cell receptor (beta chain) was captured by sequencing in a study of T cell responses to AZD1222 COVID-19 vaccine. The study's findings and limits: Nearly half of unique spike-specific TCRs reportedly avoided B.1.351 and B.1.1.7 mutated regions. Mostly white British, mostly female donors; authors suggested clonal diversity may be underestimated. When two AZD1222 doses had been given, Spike-specific TCR breadth and depth rose.

Concerning this clone itself: Its antigen is currently unknown.

Assay used: immunoSEQ multiplex PCR; TCRdb lists only in-frame clones, some missing. The sample shows about 56,000 clones, around 85% of them seen only once. The germline CDR1 and CDR2 sequences are SGHKS and YYEKEE (reference sequence). CDR3 length: 18 amino acids. V lost 2 bases to trimming and J lost 0 bases; unmatched junction nucleotides: 12. The sequencing used peripheral blood, collected on day 0 of AZD1222 vaccination. The V gene is TRBV5-5, the J gene TRBJ2-5; 8 nucleotides align to TRBD2. The receptor's source is an adult in good health. The chain's CDR3 is CASSLFPSGGAYQETQYF. In DNA, the CDR3 is TGTGCCAGCAGCTTATTCCCCTCCGGGGGGGCGTACCAAGAGACCCAGTACTTC.